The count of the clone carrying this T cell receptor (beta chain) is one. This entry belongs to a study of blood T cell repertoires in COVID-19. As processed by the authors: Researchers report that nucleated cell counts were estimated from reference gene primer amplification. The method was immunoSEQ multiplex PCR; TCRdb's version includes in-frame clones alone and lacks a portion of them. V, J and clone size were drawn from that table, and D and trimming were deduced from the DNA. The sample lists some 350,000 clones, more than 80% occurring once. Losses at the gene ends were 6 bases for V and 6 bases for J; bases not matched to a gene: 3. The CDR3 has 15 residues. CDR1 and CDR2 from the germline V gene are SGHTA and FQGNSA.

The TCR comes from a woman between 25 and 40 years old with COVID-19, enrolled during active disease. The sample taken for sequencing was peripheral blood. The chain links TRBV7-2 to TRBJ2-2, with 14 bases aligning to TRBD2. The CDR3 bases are TGTGCCAGCAGACCGGGACTAGCGGGAGCCGGGGAGCTGTTTTTT. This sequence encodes CASRPGLAGAGELFF.